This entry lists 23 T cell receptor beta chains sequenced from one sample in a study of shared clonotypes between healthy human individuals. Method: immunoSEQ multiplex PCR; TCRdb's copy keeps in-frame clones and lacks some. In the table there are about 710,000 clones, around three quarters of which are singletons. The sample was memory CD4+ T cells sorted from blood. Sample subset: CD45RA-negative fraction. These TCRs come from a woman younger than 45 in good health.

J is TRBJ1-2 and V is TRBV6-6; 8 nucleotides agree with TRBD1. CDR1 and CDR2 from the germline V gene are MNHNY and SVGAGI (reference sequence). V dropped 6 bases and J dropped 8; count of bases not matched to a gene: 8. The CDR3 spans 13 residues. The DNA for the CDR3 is TGTGCCAGCAGCCAGGGGGCAGGGATCGGCTACACCTTC. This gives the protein CASSQGAGIGYTF.

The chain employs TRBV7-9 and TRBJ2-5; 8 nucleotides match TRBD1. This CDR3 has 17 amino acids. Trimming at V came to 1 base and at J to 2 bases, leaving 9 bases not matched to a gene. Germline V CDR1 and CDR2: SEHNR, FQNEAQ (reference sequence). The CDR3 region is CASSLGQGTARQETQYF. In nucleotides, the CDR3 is TGTGCCAGCAGCTTAGGACAGGGGACCGCGCGGCAAGAGACCCAGTACTTC.

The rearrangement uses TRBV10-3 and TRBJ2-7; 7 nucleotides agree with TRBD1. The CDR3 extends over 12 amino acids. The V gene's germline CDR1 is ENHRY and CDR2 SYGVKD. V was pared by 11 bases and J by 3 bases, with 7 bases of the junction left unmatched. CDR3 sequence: CAVRDSLYEQYF. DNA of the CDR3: TGTGCCGTTCGGGACAGCCTCTACGAGCAGTACTTC.

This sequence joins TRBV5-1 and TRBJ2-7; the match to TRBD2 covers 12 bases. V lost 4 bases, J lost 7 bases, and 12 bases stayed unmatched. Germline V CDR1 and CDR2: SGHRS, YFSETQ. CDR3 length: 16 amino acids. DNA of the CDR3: TGCGCCAGCAGCCCCCTAGCGGGAGGGCCCTCGGGGGAGCAGTACTTC. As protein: CASSPLAGGPSGEQYF.

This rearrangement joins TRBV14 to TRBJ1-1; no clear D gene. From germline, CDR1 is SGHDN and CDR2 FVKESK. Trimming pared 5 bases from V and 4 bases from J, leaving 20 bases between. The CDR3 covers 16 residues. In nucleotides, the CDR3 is TGTGCCAGCAGCGCGAACTTCGGGGAACGTGGCACTGAAGCTTTCTTT. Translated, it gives CASSANFGERGTEAFF. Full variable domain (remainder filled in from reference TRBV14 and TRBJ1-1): EAGVTQFPSHSVIEKGQTVTLRCDPISGHDNLYWYRRVMGKEIKFLLHFVKESKQDESGMPNNRFLAERTGGTYSTLKVQPAELEDSGVYFCASSANFGERGTEAFFGQGTRLTVV.

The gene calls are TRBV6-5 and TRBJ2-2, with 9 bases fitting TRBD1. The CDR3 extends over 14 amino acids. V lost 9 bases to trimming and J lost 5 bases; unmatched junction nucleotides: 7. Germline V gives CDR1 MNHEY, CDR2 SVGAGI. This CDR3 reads CASQQGARTGELFF. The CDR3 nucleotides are TGTGCCAGTCAACAGGGGGCTCGGACCGGGGAGCTGTTTTTT.

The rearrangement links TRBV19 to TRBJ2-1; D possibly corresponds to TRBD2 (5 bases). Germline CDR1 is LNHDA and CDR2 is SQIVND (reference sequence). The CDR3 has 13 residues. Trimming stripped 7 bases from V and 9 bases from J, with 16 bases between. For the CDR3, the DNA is TGTGCCAGTACTCAGGACTCCTACGGTGAGCAGTTCTTC. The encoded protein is CASTQDSYGEQFF.

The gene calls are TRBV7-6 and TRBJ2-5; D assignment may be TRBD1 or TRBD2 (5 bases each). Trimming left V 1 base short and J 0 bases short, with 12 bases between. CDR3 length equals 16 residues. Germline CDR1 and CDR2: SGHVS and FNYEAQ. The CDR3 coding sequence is TGTGCCAGCAGCTTAGATTACAGGAGGTACCAAGAGACCCAGTACTTC. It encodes CASSLDYRRYQETQYF.

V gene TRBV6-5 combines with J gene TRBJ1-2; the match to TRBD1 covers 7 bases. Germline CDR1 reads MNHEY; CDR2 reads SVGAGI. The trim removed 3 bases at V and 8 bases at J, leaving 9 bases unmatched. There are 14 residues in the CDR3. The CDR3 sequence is CASSYRDRTGGYTF. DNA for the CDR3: TGTGCCAGCAGTTATCGGGACAGAACGGGAGGCTACACCTTC.

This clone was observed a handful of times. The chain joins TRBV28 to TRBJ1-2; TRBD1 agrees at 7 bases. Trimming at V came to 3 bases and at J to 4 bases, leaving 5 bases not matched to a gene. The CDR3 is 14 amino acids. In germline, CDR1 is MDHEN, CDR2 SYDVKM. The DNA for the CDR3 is TGTGCCAGCAGTTTCAGGGGGAGTATCTATGGCTACACCTTC. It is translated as CASSFRGSIYGYTF.

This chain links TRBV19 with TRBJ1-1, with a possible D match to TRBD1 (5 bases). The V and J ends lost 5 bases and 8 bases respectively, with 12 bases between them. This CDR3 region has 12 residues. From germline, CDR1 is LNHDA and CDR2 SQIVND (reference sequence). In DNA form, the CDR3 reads TGTGCCAGTAGTCCCCTGGGACTGGAAGCTTTCTTT. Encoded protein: CASSPLGLEAFF.

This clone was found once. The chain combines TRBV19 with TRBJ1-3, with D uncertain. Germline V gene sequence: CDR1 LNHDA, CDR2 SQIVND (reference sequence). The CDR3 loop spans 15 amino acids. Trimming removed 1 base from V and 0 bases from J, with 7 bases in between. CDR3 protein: CASSIGDISGNTIYF. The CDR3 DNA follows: TGTGCCAGTAGTATAGGAGACATCTCTGGAAACACCATATATTTT.

CDR3 sequence: CASSELAGAPYEQYF. As DNA, the CDR3 is TGTGCCAGCAGTGAGCTAGCGGGGGCCCCCTACGAGCAGTACTTC. The chain recombines TRBV2 with TRBJ2-7; TRBD2 matches 10 bases. There are 15 residues in the CDR3. Germline V lookup: CDR1 SNHLY, CDR2 FYNNEI. V shed 3 bases, J shed 2 bases, and the junction held 4 bases outside the gene matches.

The CDR3 nucleotides are TGTGCCAGCAGTTACTCGCTCAGGGGACAAGAGACCCAGTACTTC. Translating it yields CASSYSLRGQETQYF. The chain uses TRBV6-5 and TRBJ2-5, with D perhaps matching TRBD1 (6 bases). Germline V gene sequence: CDR1 MNHEY, CDR2 SVGAGI. The CDR3 is 15 residues long. Trimming took off 0 bases at V and 2 bases at J, with 10 bases between the two ends.

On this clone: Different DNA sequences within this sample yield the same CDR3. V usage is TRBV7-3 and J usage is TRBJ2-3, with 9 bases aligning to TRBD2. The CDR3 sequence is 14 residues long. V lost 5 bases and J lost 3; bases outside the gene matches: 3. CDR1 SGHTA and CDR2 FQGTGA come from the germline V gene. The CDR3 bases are TGTGCCAGCAGCCCCGGACTAGCGACAGATACGCAGTATTTT. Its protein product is CASSPGLATDTQYF.

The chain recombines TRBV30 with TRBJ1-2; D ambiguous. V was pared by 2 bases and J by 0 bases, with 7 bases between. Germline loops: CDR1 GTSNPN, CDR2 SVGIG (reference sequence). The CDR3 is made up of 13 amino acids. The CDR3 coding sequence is TGTGCCTGGAGTTCCGGTGCTAACTATGGCTACACCTTC. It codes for CAWSSGANYGYTF.

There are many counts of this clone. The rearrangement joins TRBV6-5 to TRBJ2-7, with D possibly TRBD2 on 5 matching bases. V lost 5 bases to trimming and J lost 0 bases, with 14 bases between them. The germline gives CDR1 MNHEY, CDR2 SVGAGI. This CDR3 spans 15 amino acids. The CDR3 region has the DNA TGTGCCAGCAGTGGTCCGGGATCGAGCTCCTACGAGCAGTACTTC. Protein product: CASSGPGSSSYEQYF.

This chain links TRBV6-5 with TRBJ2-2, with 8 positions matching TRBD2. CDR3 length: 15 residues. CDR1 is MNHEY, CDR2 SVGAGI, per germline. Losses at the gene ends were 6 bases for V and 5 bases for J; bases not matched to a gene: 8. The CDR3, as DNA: TGTGCCAGCAGGGAGTATCGGGGGGGTACCGGGGAGCTGTTTTTT. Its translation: CASREYRGGTGELFF.

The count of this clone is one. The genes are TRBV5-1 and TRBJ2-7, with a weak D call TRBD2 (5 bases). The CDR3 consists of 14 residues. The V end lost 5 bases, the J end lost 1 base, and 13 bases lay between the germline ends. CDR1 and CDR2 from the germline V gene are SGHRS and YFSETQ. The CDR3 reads CASRRAEGSYEQYF. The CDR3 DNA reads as TGCGCCAGCAGGAGAGCCGAGGGATCCTACGAGCAGTACTTC.

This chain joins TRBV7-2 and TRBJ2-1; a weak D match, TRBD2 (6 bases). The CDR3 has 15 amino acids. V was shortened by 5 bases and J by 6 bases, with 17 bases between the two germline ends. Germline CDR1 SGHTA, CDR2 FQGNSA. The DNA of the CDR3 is TGTGCCAGCAGCGCCCTAGCGTTAATTCGCAATGAGCAGTTCTTC. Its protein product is CASSALALIRNEQFF. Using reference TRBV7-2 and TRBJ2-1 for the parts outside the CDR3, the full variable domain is GAGVSQSPSNKVTEKGKDVELRCDPISGHTALYWYRQSLGQGLEFLIYFQGNSAPDKSGLPSDRFSAERTGGSVSTLTIQRTQQEDSAVYLCASSALALIRNEQFFGPGTRLTVL.

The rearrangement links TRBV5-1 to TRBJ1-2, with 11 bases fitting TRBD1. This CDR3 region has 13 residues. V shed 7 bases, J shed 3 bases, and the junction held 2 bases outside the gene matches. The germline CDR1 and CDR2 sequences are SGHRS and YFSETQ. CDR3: CASSGQGDYGYTF. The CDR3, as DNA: TGCGCCAGCTCGGGACAGGGGGACTATGGCTACACCTTC. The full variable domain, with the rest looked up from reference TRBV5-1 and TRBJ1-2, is KAGVTQTPRYLIKTRGQQVTLSCSPISGHRSVSWYQQTPGQGLQFLFEYFSETQRNKGNFPGRFSGRQFSNSRSEMNVSTLELGDSALYLCASSGQGDYGYTFGSGTRLTVV.

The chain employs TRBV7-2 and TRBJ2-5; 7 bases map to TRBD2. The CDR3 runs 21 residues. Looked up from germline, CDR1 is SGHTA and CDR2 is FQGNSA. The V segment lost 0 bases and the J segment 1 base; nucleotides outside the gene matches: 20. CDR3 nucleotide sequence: TGTGCCAGCAGCTTAGCGACCCTACTAGGACTAGTAGGAGGGCGCCAAGAGACCCAGTACTTC. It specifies CASSLATLLGLVGGRQETQYF.

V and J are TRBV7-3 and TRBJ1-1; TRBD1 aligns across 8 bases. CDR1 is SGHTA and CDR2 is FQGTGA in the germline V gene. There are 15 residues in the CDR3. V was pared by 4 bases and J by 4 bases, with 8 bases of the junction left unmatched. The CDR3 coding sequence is TGTGCCAGCAGCTCCCAGGGGGCCGCACGCACTGAAGCTTTCTTT. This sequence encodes CASSSQGAARTEAFF.